Below, 18 T cell receptor beta chains from the same sample are listed, as sequenced in a study of vaccination and CD4 T cells after COVID-19. The treatment here: roughly 10-day PBMC culture with coronavirus spike peptide pools or control peptides (ViraFEST assay). Scientists ran DNA taken from cultured CD4+ T cells through the Oncomine TCR Beta short-read assay for sequencing. TCRdb processed the PCR reads anew with MiXCR; each CDR3 protein has one entry. The data contain around 15,000 distinct CDR3 sequences, about 69% of them seen just once; the ten biggest clones take up 15% to 20%. No antigens are known for them. What was sequenced was CD4+ T cells from blood, cultured in vitro. The receptors stem from a human donor who had recovered from COVID-19.

The rearrangement links TRBV30 to TRBJ2-7, with 7 nucleotides matching TRBD2. V lost 1 base, J lost 6 bases, and 15 bases stayed unmatched. This CDR3 is built from 16 residues. Germline-derived CDR1 and CDR2 are GTSNPN and SVGIG (reference sequence). CDR3 region: CAWSASLRLAPGEQYF. The CDR3 DNA reads as TGTGCCTGGAGTGCCTCACTTCGACTAGCTCCGGGCGAGCAGTACTTC.

The table lists this clonotype with a count of one. The CDR3 DNA reads TGTGCCAGCAGCTCCTCGGGGGGGAGCGGGAGAAACACAGATACGCAGTATTTT. Translation: CASSSSGGSGRNTDTQYF. The chain links TRBV7-8 to TRBJ2-3, with 8 positions matching TRBD2. V trimming: 4 bases; J trimming: 2 bases; junction bases outside the gene matches: 14. Germline lookup yields CDR1 SGHVS and CDR2 FQNEAQ. The CDR3 sequence is 18 residues long. Full variable domain (rest looked up from reference TRBV7-8 and TRBJ2-3): GAGVSQSPRYKVAKRGQDVALRCDPISGHVSLFWYQQALGQGPEFLTYFQNEAQLDKSGLPSDRFFAERPEGSVSTLKIQRTQQEDSAVYLCASSSSGGSGRNTDTQYFGPGTRLTVL.

V usage is TRBV6-2 or TRBV6-3 and J usage is TRBJ1-2; D is unresolved. Deletions cut 2 bases from V and 5 bases from J, with 6 bases between. The germline gives CDR1 MNHEY, CDR2 SVGEGT. The CDR3 length is 12 residues. The chain's CDR3 is CASSYVEYGYTF. CDR3 DNA: TGTGCCAGCAGTTACGTGGAGTATGGCTACACCTTC.

This clonotype came up a few times. V and J are TRBV7-2 and TRBJ1-5; perhaps TRBD1 as D (6 bases). CDR3 length equals 15 residues. The V gene lost 0 bases and the J gene lost 6 bases, with 12 bases spanning the gap. Per the germline V gene, CDR1 is SGHTA and CDR2 is FQGNSA. The CDR3 coding sequence is TGTGCCAGCAGCTTAGCTGGGGGCGACGGTCAGCCCCAGCATTTT. This encodes CASSLAGGDGQPQHF.

The rearrangement uses TRBV7-2 and TRBJ2-7; D is unclear. Trimming took 5 bases from V and 5 from J, leaving 7 bases between them. The CDR3 is 11 residues long. Germline CDR1 SGHTA, CDR2 FQGNSA. The DNA of the CDR3 is TGTGCCAGCAGCCTAGTCCACGAGCAGTACTTC. This gives the protein CASSLVHEQYF.

The V and J genes are TRBV7-2 and TRBJ1-2, with TRBD1 as a possible D gene (6 bases). CDR1 and CDR2 (germline): SGHTA, FQGNSA. This CDR3 comprises 12 residues. Trimming took off 5 bases at V and 8 bases at J, with 12 bases between the two ends. CDR3 DNA: TGTGCCAGCAGCCTTACAGGGTACGGCTACACCTTC. This translates into CASSLTGYGYTF.

This clonotype was counted a single time. The chain combines TRBV6-2 or TRBV6-3 with TRBJ1-5; D remains unclear. Trimming left V 6 bases short and J 9 bases short, with 18 bases between. Per the germline V gene, CDR1 is MNHEY and CDR2 is SVGEGT. This CDR3 spans 14 amino acids. Written as DNA, the CDR3 is TGTGCCAGCAGAGGGTATCCGCTCTTGGGGCCCCAGCATTTT. Residues: CASRGYPLLGPQHF.

This clonotype appeared a few times. This sequence joins TRBV7-8 and TRBJ2-7; TRBD2 is a possible D gene (6 bases). V was trimmed by 3 bases and J by 0 bases, leaving 15 bases between them. Germline CDR1 reads SGHVS; CDR2 reads FQNEAQ. This CDR3 is built from 16 residues. The CDR3 sequence is CASSLVREPYSYEQYF. The CDR3 DNA follows: TGTGCCAGCAGCTTGGTCCGGGAGCCTTACTCCTACGAGCAGTACTTC.

V is TRBV7-2 and J is TRBJ1-1; D unclear. Germline V gives CDR1 SGHTA, CDR2 FQGNSA. Trimming took 3 bases from V and 3 from J, leaving 8 bases between them. The CDR3 sequence is 13 residues long. For the CDR3, the DNA is TGTGCCAGCAGCTTGGATTGGGACACTGAAGCTTTCTTT. It translates to CASSLDWDTEAFF.

The genes are TRBV20-1 and TRBJ2-3, with 11 positions matching TRBD2. The CDR3 has 14 amino acids. The ends lost 5 bases at V and 2 bases at J; junction bases unmatched: 3. Germline lookup yields CDR1 DFQATT and CDR2 SNEGSKA (reference sequence). For the CDR3, the DNA is TGCAGTGCTCTTAGCGGGAGGGCCACAGATACGCAGTATTTT. It specifies CSALSGRATDTQYF.

The chain couples TRBV6-5 to TRBJ1-5; 8 bases fit TRBD1. The CDR3 length is 15 residues. In germline, CDR1 is MNHEY, CDR2 SVGAGI. V shed 4 bases and J 7 bases; nucleotides not matched to a gene: 9. In DNA, the CDR3 is TGTGCCAGCAGTTTCCCCGGACAGGGTGCCCAGCCCCAGCATTTT. This gives the protein CASSFPGQGAQPQHF.

The chain links TRBV27 to TRBJ2-4; D tentatively fits TRBD1 or TRBD2 (6 bases each). CDR1 MNHEY and CDR2 SMNVEV come from the germline V gene (reference sequence). V was clipped by 5 bases and J by 6 bases, with 14 bases between them. The CDR3 consists of 14 residues. The CDR3 bases are TGTGCCAGCAGTGGGGGGCTAGGGGTAAACATTCAGTACTTC. It specifies CASSGGLGVNIQYF.

The chain uses TRBV6-2 or TRBV6-3 and TRBJ1-2, with D possibly being TRBD1 (6 bases). V was trimmed by 2 bases and J by 4 bases, leaving 17 bases between them. Germline values: CDR1 MNHEY, CDR2 SVGEGT. The CDR3 sequence is 16 residues long. The CDR3 loop is CASSYRHRASGYGYTF. In DNA form, the CDR3 reads TGTGCCAGCAGTTACCGCCACAGGGCCTCCGGCTATGGCTACACCTTC.

This clonotype ranks as medium-sized. The V and J genes are TRBV7-6 and TRBJ1-1, with 7 bases matching TRBD1. J gave up 3 bases and V 5 bases, and 3 bases lay outside the gene matches. Germline CDR1 reads SGHVS; CDR2 reads FNYEAQ. The CDR3 is 13 residues long. This CDR3 is CASSPDRHTEAFF. Here the CDR3 DNA reads TGTGCCAGCAGCCCGGACAGGCACACTGAAGCTTTCTTT.

This chain links TRBV20-1 with TRBJ1-1; the D is unclear. The CDR3 has 12 residues. Germline CDR1 DFQATT, CDR2 SNEGSKA (reference sequence). Trimming shortened V by 5 bases and J by 1 base, and 8 bases separated the two germline ends. CDR3 sequence: CSASGGNTEAFF. The CDR3 nucleotides read TGCAGTGCTTCCGGAGGGAACACTGAAGCTTTCTTT.

The rearrangement joins TRBV12-3 or TRBV12-4 to TRBJ2-3; D is possibly TRBD1 (6 bases). This CDR3 has 14 amino acids. V lost 5 bases and J 2 bases, leaving 11 bases between the germline ends. The CDR3 sequence: CASSRTGTTDTQYF. The DNA for the CDR3 is TGTGCCAGCAGTCGTACAGGGACCACAGATACGCAGTATTTT.

The rearrangement links TRBV20-1 to TRBJ2-3; unclear D gene. The ends were cut back, 1 base at V and 4 bases at J, with 27 bases in the middle. This CDR3 is built from 19 residues. Germline V gene lookup returns CDR1 DFQATT and CDR2 SNEGSKA (reference sequence). The CDR3: CSARGLNLVGTGTSDTQYF. The DNA of the CDR3 is TGCAGTGCTAGAGGCTTGAATTTGGTGGGTACGGGTACGTCAGATACGCAGTATTTT.

The chain joins TRBV12-3 or TRBV12-4 to TRBJ1-6; 7 bases are a match to TRBD1. The CDR3 totals 15 residues. Trimming took 7 bases from V and 12 from J; bases not matched to a gene: 15. In nucleotides, the CDR3 is TGTGCCAGCACCAAAGGGTTGGCAGGGGGTGTACCCCTCCACTTT. Translating it yields CASTKGLAGGVPLHF.